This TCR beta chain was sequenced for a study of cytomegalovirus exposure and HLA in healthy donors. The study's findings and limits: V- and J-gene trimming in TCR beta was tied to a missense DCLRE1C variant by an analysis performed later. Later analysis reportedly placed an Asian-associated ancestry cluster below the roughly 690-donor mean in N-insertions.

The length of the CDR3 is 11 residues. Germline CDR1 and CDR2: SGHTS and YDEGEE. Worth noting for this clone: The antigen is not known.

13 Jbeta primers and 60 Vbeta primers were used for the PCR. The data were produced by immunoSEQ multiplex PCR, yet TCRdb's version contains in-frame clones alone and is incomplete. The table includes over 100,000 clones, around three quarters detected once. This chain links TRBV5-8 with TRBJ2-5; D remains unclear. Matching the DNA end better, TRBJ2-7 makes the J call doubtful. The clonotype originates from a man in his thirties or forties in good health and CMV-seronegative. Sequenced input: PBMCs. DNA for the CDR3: TGTGCCAGCAGCCTACCCTACGAGCAGTACTTC. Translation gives CASSLPYEQYF.